This T cell receptor (beta chain) was identified during a study of cytomegalovirus exposure and HLA in healthy donors. PCR amplification relied on 60 Vbeta primers (plus 13 Jbeta primers). Sequenced by immunoSEQ multiplex PCR; TCRdb stores in-frame clones only, minus some. This table has 90,000 to 120,000 clones, under 85% appearing once. The germline gives CDR1 SQVTM, CDR2 ANQGSEA. CDR3 length equals 15 residues. Germline trimming cut 8 bases from V and 1 base from J; bases unmatched to any gene: 7. This rearrangement joins TRBV29-1 to TRBJ2-6; 8 bases agree with TRBD1. The sequence was collected from a male donor in good health and CMV-seronegative. The sequencing input was PBMCs. CDR3 nucleotide sequence: TGCAGCTTCCGGACAGGGCTATCTGGGGCCAACGTCCTGACTTTC. It specifies CSFRTGLSGANVLTF.